This T cell receptor (beta chain) was captured by sequencing in a study of regulatory T cells in long-lasting Graves disease. As for the study in general: Persistent cases took antithyroid drugs over 5 years and stayed TSH receptor antibody positive.

The time point: persistent/refractory GD, antithyroid drugs over 5 years with positive TRAb. PBMC RNA was the source of the TCR library. Library construction for TCR beta used iRepertoire HTBI primers and Arm-PCR of CDR3 regions. A single record per CDR3 protein comes from TCRdb applying MiXCR to the multiplex PCR reads. This table has around 460,000 distinct CDR3 sequences, roughly 23% appearing once. Germline lookup yields CDR1 SEHNR and CDR2 FQNEAQ (reference sequence). This CDR3 region has 13 residues. The V end lost 7 bases, the J end lost 0 bases, and 7 bases lay between the germline ends. This sequence was found in a female donor with Graves disease. The rearrangement uses TRBV7-9 and TRBJ1-3; D unclear. Specimen: peripheral blood mononuclear cells (PBMCs), collected when the disease was refractory, from a patient treated with antithyroid drugs. This chain's CDR3 is CASTPVSGNTIYF. The CDR3 DNA is TGTGCCAGCACCCCCGTCTCTGGAAACACCATATATTTT.